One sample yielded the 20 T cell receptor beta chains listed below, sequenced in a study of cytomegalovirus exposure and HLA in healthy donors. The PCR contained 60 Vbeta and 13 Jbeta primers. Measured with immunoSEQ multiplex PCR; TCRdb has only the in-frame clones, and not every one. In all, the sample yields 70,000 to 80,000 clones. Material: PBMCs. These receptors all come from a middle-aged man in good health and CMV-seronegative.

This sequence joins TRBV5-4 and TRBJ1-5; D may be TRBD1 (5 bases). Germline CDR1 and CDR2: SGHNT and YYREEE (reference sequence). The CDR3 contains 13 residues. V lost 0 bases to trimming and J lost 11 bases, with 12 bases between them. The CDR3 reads CASSLAGGGAQHF. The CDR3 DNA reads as TGTGCCAGCAGCTTGGCGGGGGGTGGGGCCCAGCATTTT.

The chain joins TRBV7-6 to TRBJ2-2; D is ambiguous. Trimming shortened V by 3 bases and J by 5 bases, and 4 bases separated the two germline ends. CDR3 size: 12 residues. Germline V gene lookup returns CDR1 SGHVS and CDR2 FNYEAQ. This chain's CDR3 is CASSLSTGELFF. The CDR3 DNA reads TGTGCCAGCAGCTTGAGTACCGGGGAGCTGTTTTTT.

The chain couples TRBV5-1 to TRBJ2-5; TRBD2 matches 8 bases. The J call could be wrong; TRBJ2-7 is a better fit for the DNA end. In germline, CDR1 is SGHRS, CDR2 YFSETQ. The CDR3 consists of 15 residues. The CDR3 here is CASSLGRAGGLEQYF. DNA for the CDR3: TGCGCCAGCAGCTTGGGGCGGGCGGGGGGCCTCGAGCAGTACTTC.

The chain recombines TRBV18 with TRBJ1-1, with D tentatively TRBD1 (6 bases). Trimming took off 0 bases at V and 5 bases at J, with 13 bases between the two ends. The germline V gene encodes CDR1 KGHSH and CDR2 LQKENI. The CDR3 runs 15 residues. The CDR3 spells CASSPPNGGFTEAFF. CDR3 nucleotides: TGTGCCAGCTCACCACCGAATGGGGGCTTTACTGAAGCTTTCTTT.

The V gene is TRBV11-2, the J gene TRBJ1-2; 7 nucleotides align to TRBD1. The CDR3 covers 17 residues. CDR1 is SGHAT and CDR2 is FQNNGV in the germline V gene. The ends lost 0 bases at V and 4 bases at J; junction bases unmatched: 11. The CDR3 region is CASSLDPNDRAGYGYTF. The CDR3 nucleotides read TGTGCCAGCAGCTTAGATCCAAACGACAGGGCCGGCTATGGCTACACCTTC.

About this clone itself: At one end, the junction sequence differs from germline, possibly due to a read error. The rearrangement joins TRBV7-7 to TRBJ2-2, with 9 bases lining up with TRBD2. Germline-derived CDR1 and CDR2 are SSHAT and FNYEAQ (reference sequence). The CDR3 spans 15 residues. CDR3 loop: CASSPLAGNTGELFF. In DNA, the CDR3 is TGTGCTAGCAGCCCACTAGCGGGGAACACCGGGGAGCTGTTTTTT.

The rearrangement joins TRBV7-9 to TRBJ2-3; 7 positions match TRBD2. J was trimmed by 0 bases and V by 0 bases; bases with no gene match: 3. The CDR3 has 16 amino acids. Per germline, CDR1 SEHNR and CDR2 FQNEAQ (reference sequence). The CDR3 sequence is CASSLAASGSTDTQYF. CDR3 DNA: TGTGCCAGCAGCTTAGCGGCTAGCGGTAGCACAGATACGCAGTATTTT.

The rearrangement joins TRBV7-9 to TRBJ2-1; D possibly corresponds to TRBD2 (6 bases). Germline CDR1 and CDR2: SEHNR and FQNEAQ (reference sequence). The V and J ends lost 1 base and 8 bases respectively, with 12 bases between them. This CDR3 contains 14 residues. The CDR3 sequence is CASSLGAGNDEQFF. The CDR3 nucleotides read TGTGCCAGCAGCTTAGGGGCGGGGAACGATGAGCAGTTCTTC.

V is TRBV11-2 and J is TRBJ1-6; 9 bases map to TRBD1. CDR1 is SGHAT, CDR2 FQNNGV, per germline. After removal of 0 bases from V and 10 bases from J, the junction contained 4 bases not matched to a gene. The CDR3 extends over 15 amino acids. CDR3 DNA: TGTGCCAGCAGCTTAGAACAGGGGGCAGGATCACCCCTCCACTTT. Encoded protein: CASSLEQGAGSPLHF. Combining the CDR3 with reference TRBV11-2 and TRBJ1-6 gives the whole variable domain EAGVAQSPRYKIIEKRQSVAFWCNPISGHATLYWYQQILGQGPKLLIQFQNNGVVDDSQLPKDRFSAERLKGVDSTLKIQPAKLEDSAVYLCASSLEQGAGSPLHFGNGTRLTVT.

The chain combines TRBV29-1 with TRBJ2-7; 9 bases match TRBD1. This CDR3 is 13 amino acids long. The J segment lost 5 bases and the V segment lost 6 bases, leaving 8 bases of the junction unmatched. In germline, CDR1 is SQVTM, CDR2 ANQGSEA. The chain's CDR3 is CSVGGTGTHEQYF. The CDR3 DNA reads TGCAGCGTGGGGGGGACAGGGACCCACGAGCAGTACTTC.

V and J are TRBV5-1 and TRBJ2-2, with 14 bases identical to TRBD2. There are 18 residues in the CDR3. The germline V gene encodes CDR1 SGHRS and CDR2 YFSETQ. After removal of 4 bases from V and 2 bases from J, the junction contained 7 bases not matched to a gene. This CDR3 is CASSPGTSGGLNTGELFF. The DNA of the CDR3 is TGCGCCAGCAGCCCGGGGACTAGCGGGGGCCTAAACACCGGGGAGCTGTTTTTT.

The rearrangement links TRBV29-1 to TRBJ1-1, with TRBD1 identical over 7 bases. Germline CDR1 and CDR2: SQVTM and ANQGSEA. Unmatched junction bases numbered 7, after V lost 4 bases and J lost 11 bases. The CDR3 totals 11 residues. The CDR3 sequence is CSVVAGGRAFF. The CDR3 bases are TGCAGCGTTGTAGCAGGGGGTAGGGCTTTCTTT.

The CDR3 loop is CASSLLGSGGSYTF. The CDR3 nucleotides are TGCGCCAGCAGCCTCCTAGGGTCAGGGGGAAGCTACACCTTC. The chain couples TRBV5-1 to TRBJ1-2, with TRBD1 matching over 7 bases. This CDR3 has 14 amino acids. V shed 4 bases and J 9 bases; nucleotides not matched to a gene: 12. The germline CDR1 and CDR2 sequences are SGHRS and YFSETQ.

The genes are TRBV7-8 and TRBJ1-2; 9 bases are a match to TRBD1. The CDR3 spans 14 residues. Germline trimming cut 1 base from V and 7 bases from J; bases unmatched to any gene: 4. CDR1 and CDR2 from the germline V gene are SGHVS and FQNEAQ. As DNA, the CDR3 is TGTGCCAGCAGCTTAGTGACAGGGGGAGGTGGCTACACCTTC. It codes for CASSLVTGGGGYTF.

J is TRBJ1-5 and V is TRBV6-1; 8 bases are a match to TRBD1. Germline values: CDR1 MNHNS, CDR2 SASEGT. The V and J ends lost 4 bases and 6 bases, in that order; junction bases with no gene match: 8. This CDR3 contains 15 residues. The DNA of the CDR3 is TGTGCCAGCAGTGGACTTACAGGGGGAGCTCAGCCCCAGCATTTT. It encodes CASSGLTGGAQPQHF.

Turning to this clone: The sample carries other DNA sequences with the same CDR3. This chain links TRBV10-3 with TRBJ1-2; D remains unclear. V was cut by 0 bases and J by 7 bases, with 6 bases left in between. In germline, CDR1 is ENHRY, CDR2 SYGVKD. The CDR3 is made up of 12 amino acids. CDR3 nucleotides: TGTGCCATCAGTGAGTCGGAGGGTGGCTACACCTTC. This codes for CAISESEGGYTF.

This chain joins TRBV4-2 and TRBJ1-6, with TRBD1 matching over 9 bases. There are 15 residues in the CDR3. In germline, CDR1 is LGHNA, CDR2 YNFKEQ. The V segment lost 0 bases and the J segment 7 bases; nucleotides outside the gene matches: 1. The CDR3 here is CASSQDGQGNSPLHF. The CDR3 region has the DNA TGTGCCAGCAGCCAAGACGGACAGGGGAATTCACCCCTCCACTTT.

CDR3 region: CASSFETSQETQYF. The CDR3 region has the DNA TGTGCCAGCAGTTTTGAGACAAGTCAAGAGACCCAGTACTTC. The chain joins TRBV6-5 to TRBJ2-5; D unresolved. CDR3 size: 14 residues. Germline lookup yields CDR1 MNHEY and CDR2 SVGAGI. Between the trimmed V and J ends, which lost 4 bases and 2 bases, there was a span of 11 bases.

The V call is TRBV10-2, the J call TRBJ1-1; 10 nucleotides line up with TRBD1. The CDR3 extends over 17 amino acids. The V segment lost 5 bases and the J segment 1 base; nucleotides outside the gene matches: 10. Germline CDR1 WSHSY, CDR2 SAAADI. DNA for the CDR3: TGCGCCAGCAGTCCTTGGGACAGGGGACGGGCGAACACTGAAGCTTTCTTT. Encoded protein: CASSPWDRGRANTEAFF.

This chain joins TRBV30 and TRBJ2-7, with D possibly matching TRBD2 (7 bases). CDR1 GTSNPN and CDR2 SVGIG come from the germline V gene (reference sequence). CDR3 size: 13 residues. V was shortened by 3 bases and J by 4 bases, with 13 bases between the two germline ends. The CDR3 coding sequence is TGTGCCTGGAGACGCGGGGGCGGGTACGAGCAGTACTTC. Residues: CAWRRGGGYEQYF.